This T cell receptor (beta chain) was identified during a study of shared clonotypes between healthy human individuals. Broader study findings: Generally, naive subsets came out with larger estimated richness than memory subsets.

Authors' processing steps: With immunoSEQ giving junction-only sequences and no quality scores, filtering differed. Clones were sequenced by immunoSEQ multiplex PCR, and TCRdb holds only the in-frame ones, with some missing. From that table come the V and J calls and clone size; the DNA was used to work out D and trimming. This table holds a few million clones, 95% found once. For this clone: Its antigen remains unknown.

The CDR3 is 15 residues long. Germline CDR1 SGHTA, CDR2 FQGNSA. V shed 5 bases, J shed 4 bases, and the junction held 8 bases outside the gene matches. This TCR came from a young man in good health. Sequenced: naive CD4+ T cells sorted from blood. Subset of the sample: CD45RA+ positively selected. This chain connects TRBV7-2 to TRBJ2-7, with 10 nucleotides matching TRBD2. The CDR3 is CASSLGLAGEYEQYF. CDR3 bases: TGTGCCAGCAGCCTCGGGCTAGCGGGAGAGTACGAGCAGTACTTC.